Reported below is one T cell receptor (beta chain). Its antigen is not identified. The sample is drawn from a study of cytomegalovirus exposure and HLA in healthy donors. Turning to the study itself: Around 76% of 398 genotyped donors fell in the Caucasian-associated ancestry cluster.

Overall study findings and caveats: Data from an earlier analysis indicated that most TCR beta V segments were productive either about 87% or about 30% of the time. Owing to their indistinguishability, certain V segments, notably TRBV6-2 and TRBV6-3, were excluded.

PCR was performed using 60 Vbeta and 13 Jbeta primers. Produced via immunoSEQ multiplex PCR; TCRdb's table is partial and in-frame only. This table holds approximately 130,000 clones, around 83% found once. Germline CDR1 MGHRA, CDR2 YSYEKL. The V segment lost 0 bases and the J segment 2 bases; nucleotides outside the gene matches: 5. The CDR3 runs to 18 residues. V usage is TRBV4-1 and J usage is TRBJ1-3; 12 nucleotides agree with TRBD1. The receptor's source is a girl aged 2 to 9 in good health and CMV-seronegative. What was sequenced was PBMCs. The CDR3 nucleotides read TGCGCCAGCAGCCAAGATCTGGGACAGGGGGCGCCTGGAAACACCATATATTTT. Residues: CASSQDLGQGAPGNTIYF.